The 11 T cell receptor beta chains below were found in one sample sequenced in a study of blood T cell repertoires in COVID-19. Produced via immunoSEQ multiplex PCR; TCRdb's table is partial and in-frame only. The top ten hold about 14% of the sample, which has 210,000 or so clones, around 85% seen once. Sample: peripheral blood. The receptors come from a man aged 50-60 years who had recovered from COVID-19.

V is TRBV6-5 and J is TRBJ2-7; 11 bases map to TRBD2. Germline V gene data show CDR1 as MNHEY and CDR2 as SVGAGI. The V segment lost 0 bases and the J segment 3 bases; nucleotides outside the gene matches: 4. The CDR3 is 16 amino acids. The CDR3 is CASSYSRLAGNYEQYF. CDR3 coding DNA: TGTGCCAGCAGTTACTCCCGACTAGCGGGAAACTACGAGCAGTACTTC.

Here the CDR3 reads CASSFGEQFF. As DNA, the CDR3 is TGTGCCAGCAGTTTTGGCGAGCAGTTCTTC. J is TRBJ2-1 and V is TRBV28; D gene unclear. Trimming removed 3 bases from V and 10 bases from J, with 4 bases in between. The CDR3 has 10 residues. Germline V gives CDR1 MDHEN, CDR2 SYDVKM. The variable domain in full, with the rest retrieved from reference TRBV28 and TRBJ2-1, is DVKVTQSSRYLVKRTGEKVFLECVQDMDHENMFWYRQDPGLGLRLIYFSYDVKMKEKGDIPEGYSVSREKKERFSLILESASTNQTSMYLCASSFGEQFFGPGTRLTVL.

The chain carries TRBV28 and TRBJ1-2; 9 bases map to TRBD1. The CDR3 spans 15 residues. With V trimmed by 6 bases and J by 6 bases, 11 bases remained unmatched. Germline loops: CDR1 MDHEN, CDR2 SYDVKM. Here the CDR3 reads CASSRITGGANGYTF. The CDR3 region has the DNA TGTGCCAGCAGCCGAATCACAGGGGGCGCAAATGGCTACACCTTC.

The CDR3, as DNA: TGTGCCAGCAGTAGACTAGCGGGAAACAATGAGCAGTTCTTC. Translated, it gives CASSRLAGNNEQFF. The chain carries TRBV6-5 and TRBJ2-1, with 11 bases that match TRBD2. The CDR3 contains 14 residues. CDR1 and CDR2 (germline): MNHEY, SVGAGI. The junction had 2 bases not matched to a gene; V was cut back by 5 bases and J by 5 bases.

This rearrangement joins TRBV27 to TRBJ2-1, with D perhaps TRBD1 (5 bases). Germline V CDR1 and CDR2: MNHEY, SMNVEV (reference sequence). The CDR3 loop spans 13 amino acids. V was trimmed by 3 bases and J by 9 bases, leaving 12 bases between them. The CDR3 coding sequence is TGTGCCAGCAGTTTTCGACCAGGGTCTGAGCAGTTCTTC. Amino acids: CASSFRPGSEQFF.

This rearrangement joins TRBV27 to TRBJ1-5; TRBD1 matches 11 bases. The germline V gene encodes CDR1 MNHEY and CDR2 SMNVEV (reference sequence). The CDR3 spans 15 residues. The trim removed 3 bases at V and 6 bases at J, leaving 4 bases unmatched. Written as DNA, the CDR3 is TGTGCCAGCAGTTTTGGGACAGGGGGTAGTCAGCCCCAGCATTTT. It translates to CASSFGTGGSQPQHF.

The rearrangement links TRBV11-3 to TRBJ2-1, with 8 bases identical to TRBD1. V lost 5 bases, J lost 3 bases, and 9 bases stayed unmatched. The CDR3 extends over 16 amino acids. Per the germline V gene, CDR1 is SGHNT and CDR2 is YENEEA. Written as DNA, the CDR3 is TGTGCCAGCAGCCCGGGACAGGACAGTTTCTACAATGAGCAGTTCTTC. Translation: CASSPGQDSFYNEQFF.

CDR3 nucleotide sequence: TGTGCCAGTAGTAATACCAGGGGGTACGAGCAGTACTTC. Its translation: CASSNTRGYEQYF. This sequence joins TRBV19 and TRBJ2-7; 7 bases are shared with TRBD1. There are 13 residues in the CDR3. Germline lookup yields CDR1 LNHDA and CDR2 SQIVND (reference sequence). V lost 4 bases and J lost 4; bases outside the gene matches: 4.

This chain joins TRBV7-2 and TRBJ2-7, with TRBD2 as a possible D gene (5 bases). The CDR3 is 15 amino acids. The V gene lost 2 bases and the J gene lost 5 bases, with 16 bases spanning the gap. Per germline, CDR1 SGHTA and CDR2 FQGNSA. The CDR3 here is CASSLSVLGRNEQYF. The CDR3 coding sequence is TGTGCCAGCAGCTTATCGGTTCTGGGGAGAAACGAGCAGTACTTC.

This clone was counted once. The J gene is TRBJ1-1, the V gene TRBV28; D remains ambiguous. Looked up from germline, CDR1 is MDHEN and CDR2 is SYDVKM. This CDR3 spans 16 amino acids. Trimming took 5 bases from V and 5 from J, leaving 21 bases between them. This chain's CDR3 is CASSLPGSRVRTEAFF. In DNA, the CDR3 is TGTGCCAGCAGTCTACCCGGGTCGCGGGTTAGGACTGAAGCTTTCTTT.

V gene TRBV6-2 or TRBV6-3 combines with J gene TRBJ2-3; D perhaps matches TRBD1 (6 bases). Germline V gene sequence: CDR1 MNHEY, CDR2 SVGEGT. The CDR3 is 15 residues long. Trimming left V 4 bases short and J 6 bases short, with 17 bases between. CDR3 residues: CASSLDRRGLDTQYF. In DNA form, the CDR3 reads TGTGCCAGCAGTTTAGACAGGCGTGGGTTGGATACGCAGTATTTT.